The present TCR beta chain was sequenced within a study of beta chain features in type 1 diabetes. Findings and caveats of the study: Across all four CD4+ subsets, people with type 1 diabetes showed modestly shorter TCRB CDR3s.

Trimming took 2 bases from V and 9 from J; bases not matched to a gene: 7. The CDR3 totals 13 residues. Germline CDR1 and CDR2: SGHDT and YYEEEE. Expressed TCRB transcripts were sequenced after all isolated RNA was converted to cDNA. The table came from immunoSEQ multiplex PCR; TCRdb's copy has only in-frame clones and leaves some out. The sample includes approximately 250,000 clones, under 13% seen only once; the top ten take over 0.015%. As concerns this clone: The antigen remains undetermined.

The sequencing input was naive CD4+ T cells from blood. The receptor comes from a man aged 25 to 45 with type 1 diabetes. This sequence joins TRBV5-6 and TRBJ1-1, with 7 nucleotides matching TRBD1. The CDR3 loop is CASSLKPGQKAFF. The CDR3 nucleotides are TGTGCCAGCAGCTTAAAACCGGGACAGAAAGCTTTCTTT.